This record looks at one TCR beta chain sequence and its context. Its target is not known. V was trimmed by 2 bases and J by 6 bases, leaving 8 bases between them. The germline gives CDR1 SGHRS, CDR2 YFSETQ. There are 12 residues in the CDR3. The repertoire was sequenced with immunoSEQ multiplex PCR; TCRdb's copy has only in-frame clones and lacks some. The data show 65,000 to 100,000 clones, with approximately 89% seen just once and about 8% held by the top ten. These data originate in a study of T cell responses to AZD1222 COVID-19 vaccine. Overall study findings and caveats: With two AZD1222 doses given, Spike-specific TCR breadth and depth both rose.

The source is an adult who received the AZD1222 COVID-19 vaccine. This chain joins TRBV5-1 and TRBJ1-2; D gene unclear. The sequencing here drew on peripheral blood, taken 28 days after the second AZD1222 dose. CDR3 in DNA: TGCGCCAGCAGCTTCAAAGGGAATGGCTACACCTTC. Its translation: CASSFKGNGYTF.